The TCR beta chain described here comes from a study of cytomegalovirus exposure and HLA in healthy donors. This clone came up a few times. The CDR3 consists of 14 residues. The germline gives CDR1 MNHEY, CDR2 SMNVEV (reference sequence). The V end lost 4 bases, the J end lost 1 base, and 11 bases lay between the germline ends. The PCR employed 60 Vbeta primers together with 13 Jbeta primers. This table comes from immunoSEQ multiplex PCR, and its TCRdb copy is limited to in-frame clones, with some not included. The sample contains 90,000 or so clones, about four fifths of which appear only once. This chain uses TRBV27 with TRBJ2-7, with D unresolved. The clonotype comes from a man aged 30-40 years in good health and CMV-seropositive. Sample: PBMCs. The CDR3 region has the DNA TGTGCCAGCAGTTCAACCCCAGGATCCTACGAGCAGTACTTC. Translated: CASSSTPGSYEQYF.